The 9 T cell receptor beta chains reported below all come from one sample, sequenced in a study of cytomegalovirus exposure and HLA in healthy donors. Vbeta (60) and Jbeta (13) primers were used in the PCR. Measured with immunoSEQ multiplex PCR; TCRdb has only the in-frame clones, and not every one. The repertoire consists of 200,000 to 250,000 clones, with more than 75% occurring once and the leading ten covering 1.3%. Sequenced sample: PBMCs. The receptors come from a human donor in good health.

V is TRBV5-1 and J is TRBJ2-7; unclear D gene. Looked up from germline, CDR1 is SGHRS and CDR2 is YFSETQ. Trimming pared 0 bases from V and 0 bases from J, leaving 7 bases between. The CDR3 is 14 amino acids. The CDR3 DNA reads TGCGCCAGCAGCTTGGAACAGATCTCCTACGAGCAGTACTTC. Translating it yields CASSLEQISYEQYF.

The chain combines TRBV28 with TRBJ1-2, with a possible D match to TRBD1 (5 bases). This CDR3 has 13 amino acids. Germline V CDR1 and CDR2: MDHEN, SYDVKM. V dropped 2 bases and J dropped 6 bases, with 10 bases sitting between them. CDR3: CASSLIQANGYTF. CDR3 nucleotides: TGTGCCAGCAGTTTAATACAGGCGAATGGCTACACCTTC.

The chain is built from TRBV29-1 and TRBJ1-2; tentatively, D is TRBD1 (5 bases). V lost 7 bases, J lost 7 bases, and 16 bases lay in between. The germline gives CDR1 SQVTM, CDR2 ANQGSEA. The CDR3 contains 12 residues. In DNA, the CDR3 is TGCAGCGATAACCGGGACGGGGGTGGCTACACCTTC. Its translation is CSDNRDGGGYTF.

There are a few counts of this clone. The rearrangement uses TRBV6-4 and TRBJ1-3; D is possibly TRBD1 (6 bases). CDR1 and CDR2 from the germline V gene are MRHNA and SNTAGT. CDR3 size: 15 residues. Trimming cost V 0 bases and J 6 bases, with 12 bases left between them. CDR3 residues: CASSDSKRGKNTIYF. CDR3 coding DNA: TGTGCCAGCAGTGACTCGAAAAGGGGGAAAAACACCATATATTTT.

The rearrangement uses TRBV5-1 and TRBJ1-1; D is uncertain. CDR3 length equals 14 residues. The V and J ends lost 1 base and 0 bases respectively, with 7 bases between them. CDR1 SGHRS and CDR2 YFSETQ come from the germline V gene. CDR3 residues: CASSLLPMNTEAFF. In DNA form, the CDR3 reads TGCGCCAGCAGCTTGCTACCTATGAACACTGAAGCTTTCTTT.

V gene TRBV5-4 combines with J gene TRBJ2-7, with 8 bases aligning to TRBD1. CDR3 size: 15 residues. Losses at the gene ends were 3 bases for V and 3 bases for J; bases not matched to a gene: 8. The germline V gene encodes CDR1 SGHNT and CDR2 YYREEE (reference sequence). The DNA for the CDR3 is TGTGCCAGCAGCTCGACAGGGGATTGGCACTACGAGCAGTACTTC. Its translation: CASSSTGDWHYEQYF.

This chain joins TRBV30 and TRBJ1-2; D not certain. The CDR3 is 14 residues long. Germline V CDR1 and CDR2: GTSNPN, SVGIG (reference sequence). With 0 bases removed from V and 2 bases from J, the gap between germline ends came to 10 bases. CDR3 sequence: CAWSVWGGNYGYTF. The CDR3, as DNA: TGTGCCTGGAGTGTTTGGGGAGGGAACTATGGCTACACCTTC.

This chain uses TRBV21-1 with TRBJ1-2; TRBD1 is the table's D call, not checked against the DNA. TRBV21-1 is deemed a pseudogene. This CDR3 contains 14 residues. CDR3 coding DNA: TGTGCCAGCAGCATGAATGGGGACAGGGGCGGCTACACCTTC. This sequence encodes CASSMNGDRGGYTF.

This sequence joins TRBV27 and TRBJ1-1, with 8 bases matching TRBD1. The J segment lost 0 bases and the V segment lost 5 bases, leaving 11 bases of the junction unmatched. CDR1 is MNHEY and CDR2 is SMNVEV in the germline V gene (reference sequence). The CDR3 runs 17 residues. CDR3 sequence reads: CASSPSSTRGLNTEAFF. In DNA, the CDR3 is TGTGCCAGCAGTCCCTCCTCCACCAGGGGGCTGAACACTGAAGCTTTCTTT.